This T cell receptor beta chain emerged from a study of cytomegalovirus exposure and HLA in healthy donors. Overall study: Sequencing of about 179 million T cells in an earlier analysis found under 120 million unique TCR beta sequences.

With 60 Vbeta and 13 Jbeta primers, the PCR was carried out. Assay: immunoSEQ multiplex PCR; the TCRdb copy retains only in-frame clones and omits some. This table holds 150,000 or so clones, roughly 70% found once. Germline CDR1 reads SGDLS; CDR2 reads YYNGEE. The CDR3 runs 13 residues. V dropped 0 bases and J dropped 5 bases, with 5 bases sitting between them. Whole-study findings and limits: A few of the chains that were CMV-associated were confirmed in vitro to be specific for CMV antigens. It was in a later analysis that TCR association rates were seen to vary by HLA locus, highest for DRB1 and lowest for HLA-C. Exclusion as indistinguishable affected some V segments, including TRBV6-2 and TRBV6-3.

A remark on this clone: Its antigen is not known.

The gene calls are TRBV9 and TRBJ2-2; D unclear. Sequencing input: PBMCs. The TCR sequence derives from a man aged 25-45 years in good health and CMV-seronegative. The CDR3 sequence: CASSVAQTGELFF. The DNA of the CDR3 is TGTGCCAGCAGCGTAGCGCAGACCGGGGAGCTGTTTTTT.